This T cell receptor (beta chain) was captured by sequencing in a study of CD8 T cells in ankylosing spondylitis. Study-wide findings and caveats: The disease-linked clones had a CD8+ phenotype and low blood frequencies. A TCR beta motif made of roughly eight highly homologous variants seemed typical of ankylosing spondylitis blood.

A note on this clonotype: What it binds is unknown.

The germline gives CDR1 SGHVS, CDR2 FQNEAQ. There are 16 residues in the CDR3. Trimming took 2 bases from V and 4 from J; bases not matched to a gene: 5. TCRdb processed the 5' RACE reads anew with MiXCR; each CDR3 protein has one entry. The data show around 230,000 distinct CDR3 sequences, with around 7.8% seen just once and about 6.5% held by the top ten. The sequenced sample consisted of blood, either unsorted or a sorted T cell fraction (not recorded which). The origin of this receptor is a male donor with ankylosing spondylitis or in good health (not recorded which). V gene TRBV7-8 combines with J gene TRBJ2-5; TRBD1 matches at 12 bases. CDR3 amino acids: CASSLFRDRGPETQYF. CDR3 bases: TGTGCCAGCAGCTTATTCCGGGACAGGGGGCCAGAGACCCAGTACTTC. Using reference TRBV7-8 and TRBJ2-5 for the parts outside the CDR3, the full variable domain is GAGVSQSPRYKVAKRGQDVALRCDPISGHVSLFWYQQALGQGPEFLTYFQNEAQLDKSGLPSDRFFAERPEGSVSTLKIQRTQQEDSAVYLCASSLFRDRGPETQYFGPGTRLLVL.